Shown below are 21 T cell receptor beta chains from a single sample sequenced in a study of Ad26.COV2.S vaccination and SARS-CoV-2 variants. Treatment defined: over 15 received Ad26.COV2.S at low or high dose, single or two shots; about 5 received placebo; per-sample allocation not given. The samples date from day 63 after the first vaccine or placebo injection. Sequenced by immunoSEQ multiplex PCR; TCRdb stores in-frame clones only, minus some. The sample yields over 400,000 clones, around 93% seen once. The sequencing used peripheral blood, collected in a trial of Ad26.COV2.S vaccine versus placebo. The receptors come from a person between 18 and 65 years old who received the Ad26.COV2.S COVID-19 vaccine or a placebo.

This chain connects TRBV18 to TRBJ2-7, with a weak D call TRBD1 (6 bases). The CDR3 consists of 14 residues. The V end lost 3 bases, the J end lost 0 bases, and 9 bases lay between the germline ends. Germline V gene lookup returns CDR1 KGHSH and CDR2 LQKENI. CDR3 sequence reads: CASSPGQTSYEQYF. The CDR3 bases are TGTGCCAGCTCACCCGGACAGACCTCCTACGAGCAGTACTTC.

The chain employs TRBV4-3 and TRBJ1-1, with D maybe TRBD1 (5 bases). Germline-derived CDR1 and CDR2 are LGHNA and YSLEER. Deletions cut 3 bases from V and 6 bases from J, with 14 bases between. CDR3 length: 14 amino acids. The CDR3 DNA follows: TGCGCCAGCAGCCACCAAACAGGTATCCCTGAAGCTTTCTTT. This translates into CASSHQTGIPEAFF.

This chain links TRBV7-9 with TRBJ1-4; 10 bases align to TRBD1. CDR1 is SEHNR, CDR2 FQNEAQ, per germline (reference sequence). The CDR3 length is 21 residues. After removal of 5 bases from V and 8 bases from J, the junction contained 26 bases not matched to a gene. This CDR3 reads CASSKKQESTGGTTEREKLFF. The DNA for the CDR3 is TGTGCCAGCAGCAAAAAACAGGAGTCGACAGGGGGCACTACAGAAAGGGAAAAACTGTTTTTT.

This chain connects TRBV19 to TRBJ2-2; 11 positions agree with TRBD1. The CDR3 has 15 residues. Trimming at V came to 4 bases and at J to 8 bases, leaving 6 bases not matched to a gene. The V gene's germline CDR1 is LNHDA and CDR2 SQIVND (reference sequence). The chain's CDR3 is CASSRTGGTTGELFF. The CDR3 coding sequence is TGTGCCAGTAGTAGGACAGGGGGCACGACTGGGGAGCTGTTTTTT. Using reference TRBV19 and TRBJ2-2 for the parts outside the CDR3, the full variable domain is DGGITQSPKYLFRKEGQNVTLSCEQNLNHDAMYWYRQDPGQGLRLIYYSQIVNDFQKGDIAEGYSVSREKKESFPLTVTSAQKNPTAFYLCASSRTGGTTGELFFGEGSRLTVL.

The gene calls are TRBV28 and TRBJ1-1; D is unresolved. The V end lost 1 base, the J end lost 8 bases, and 14 bases lay between the germline ends. CDR1 is MDHEN, CDR2 SYDVKM, per germline. The CDR3 extends over 14 amino acids. In DNA form, the CDR3 reads TGTGCCAGCAGTTTATTCCACTCGACCGAAGAAGCTTTCTTT. Amino acid sequence: CASSLFHSTEEAFF.

This clone was observed a single time. The chain employs TRBV27 and TRBJ2-3; tentatively, D is TRBD1 (6 bases). CDR3 size: 16 residues. Germline lookup yields CDR1 MNHEY and CDR2 SMNVEV (reference sequence). The V end lost 2 bases, the J end lost 3 bases, and 15 bases lay between the germline ends. The CDR3, as DNA: TGTGCCAGCAGTTTAGGACCACAGGGTTGGACAGATACGCAGTATTTT. Amino acid sequence: CASSLGPQGWTDTQYF.

The chain links TRBV7-8 to TRBJ1-6; D gene uncertain. Trimming pared 0 bases from V and 0 bases from J, leaving 9 bases between. CDR3 length: 17 residues. Germline values: CDR1 SGHVS, CDR2 FQNEAQ. The CDR3 region has the DNA TGTGCCAGCAGCTTAGCCGGACTGAGCTCCTATAATTCACCCCTCCACTTT. It yields the protein CASSLAGLSSYNSPLHF.

This clone was counted only a few times. V gene TRBV2 combines with J gene TRBJ1-2, with a weak D call TRBD1 (5 bases). Germline V gene lookup returns CDR1 SNHLY and CDR2 FYNNEI. There are 13 residues in the CDR3. V lost 2 bases and J 9 bases, leaving 13 bases between the germline ends. The CDR3 here is CASSENGGDSYTF. DNA for the CDR3: TGTGCCAGCAGTGAAAATGGGGGAGATAGCTACACCTTC.

The gene calls are TRBV7-9 and TRBJ1-4; D possibly corresponds to TRBD1 (6 bases). The V and J ends lost 5 bases and 0 bases respectively, with 10 bases between them. The CDR3 runs to 15 residues. CDR1 and CDR2 from the germline V gene are SEHNR and FQNEAQ (reference sequence). The CDR3 bases are TGTGCCAGCAGCGTCGACAGGACAACTAATGAAAAACTGTTTTTT. Protein sequence: CASSVDRTTNEKLFF. The full variable domain, with the rest looked up from reference TRBV7-9 and TRBJ1-4, is DTGVSQNPRHKITKRGQNVTFRCDPISEHNRLYWYRQTLGQGPEFLTYFQNEAQLEKSRLLSDRFSAERPKGSFSTLEIQRTEQGDSAMYLCASSVDRTTNEKLFFGSGTQLSVL.

The chain has TRBV7-2 and TRBJ1-2; D gene unclear. Trimming took 1 base from V and 5 from J, leaving 8 bases between them. Germline V lookup: CDR1 SGHTA, CDR2 FQGNSA. This CDR3 is 13 amino acids long. The CDR3 nucleotides read TGTGCCAGCAGCTTAGGGCGGACGTATGGCTACACCTTC. Protein: CASSLGRTYGYTF.

The chain recombines TRBV7-8 with TRBJ2-3; D is unresolved. The CDR3 runs 16 residues. Germline loops: CDR1 SGHVS, CDR2 FQNEAQ. Between the trimmed V and J ends, which lost 1 base and 1 base, there was a span of 12 bases. As DNA, the CDR3 is TGTGCCAGCAGCTTAGTACCACCCCGGGGCACAGATACGCAGTATTTT. Its translation is CASSLVPPRGTDTQYF.

This chain links TRBV4-1 with TRBJ2-3; 14 nucleotides line up with TRBD2. This CDR3 spans 19 amino acids. Losses at the gene ends were 1 base for V and 2 bases for J; bases not matched to a gene: 8. Germline values: CDR1 MGHRA, CDR2 YSYEKL. CDR3 nucleotide sequence: TGCGCCAGCAGCCAAGCAGGACTAGCGGGGGGCCGTGACACAGATACGCAGTATTTT. The encoded protein is CASSQAGLAGGRDTDTQYF.

Here the CDR3 DNA reads TGTGCCAGCAGGTCCGGGACACCGAGCTCCTACGAGCAGTACTTC. Translating gives CASRSGTPSSYEQYF. J is TRBJ2-7 and V is TRBV7-8; D is perhaps TRBD1 (6 bases). Germline V gene lookup returns CDR1 SGHVS and CDR2 FQNEAQ. Trimming cost V 6 bases and J 0 bases, with 15 bases left between them. The length of the CDR3 is 15 residues.

This clone was observed a single time. The chain recombines TRBV19 with TRBJ1-5; no reliable D call. Trimming stripped 5 bases from V and 2 bases from J, with 4 bases between. CDR3 length: 12 residues. The germline V gene encodes CDR1 LNHDA and CDR2 SQIVND (reference sequence). DNA for the CDR3: TGTGCCAGTAGTGACCGCAATCAGCCCCAGCATTTT. Translation: CASSDRNQPQHF.

DNA of the CDR3: TGTGCCAGCAGTTTATGGGAACTAGCGGGGGGGCCGGAGACCCAGTACTTC. It yields the protein CASSLWELAGGPETQYF. The chain recombines TRBV28 with TRBJ2-5; 13 bases line up with TRBD2. The CDR3 runs to 17 residues. In germline, CDR1 is MDHEN, CDR2 SYDVKM. V was clipped by 0 bases and J by 5 bases; unmatched bases: 6. The full variable domain, its missing parts supplied by reference TRBV28 and TRBJ2-5, is DVKVTQSSRYLVKRTGEKVFLECVQDMDHENMFWYRQDPGLGLRLIYFSYDVKMKEKGDIPEGYSVSREKKERFSLILESASTNQTSMYLCASSLWELAGGPETQYFGPGTRLLVL.

A note on this clone: The sample contains more than one DNA sequence encoding this CDR3. The gene calls are TRBV19 and TRBJ1-2; tentatively, D is TRBD1 (5 bases). The CDR3 sequence is 13 residues long. Germline assignment: CDR1 LNHDA and CDR2 SQIVND (reference sequence). The germline V and J ends were trimmed by 5 bases and 0 bases, with 7 bases remaining between them. In nucleotides, the CDR3 is TGTGCCAGTAGTCCCAGGGCTAACTATGGCTACACCTTC. Encoded protein: CASSPRANYGYTF.

This chain uses TRBV15 with TRBJ1-5; possible D gene TRBD1, 6 bases. CDR3 length: 14 residues. The germline V gene has CDR1 LNHNV and CDR2 YYDKDF (reference sequence). Trimming took 1 base from V and 6 from J, leaving 10 bases between them. As DNA, the CDR3 is TGTGCCACCAGCAGAGTATCAGGGGTTCAGCCCCAGCATTTT. Protein product: CATSRVSGVQPQHF.

The gene calls are TRBV6-2 or TRBV6-3 and TRBJ2-2; TRBD2 agrees at 11 bases. V was clipped by 6 bases and J by 4 bases; unmatched bases: 7. Germline CDR1 MNHEY, CDR2 SVGEGT. The CDR3 sequence is 16 residues long. CDR3 residues: CASSLTSGGGTGELFF. CDR3 nucleotide sequence: TGTGCCAGCAGCTTAACTAGCGGGGGTGGCACCGGGGAGCTGTTTTTT.

The chain couples TRBV2 to TRBJ1-2; no reliable D call. Germline V gene lookup returns CDR1 SNHLY and CDR2 FYNNEI. The CDR3 is made up of 14 amino acids. V lost 2 bases and J lost 6, with 13 bases in between. The CDR3 spells CASSESPASNGYTF. The CDR3 DNA reads as TGTGCCAGCAGTGAATCTCCCGCCTCCAATGGCTACACCTTC.

The chain combines TRBV30 with TRBJ1-3; D is unresolved. The CDR3 contains 12 residues. V dropped 0 bases and J dropped 4 bases, with 4 bases sitting between them. CDR1 is GTSNPN, CDR2 SVGIG, per germline (reference sequence). CDR3 sequence (DNA): TGTGCCTGGAGTGTTGTAGGAAACACCATATATTTT. Translated: CAWSVVGNTIYF.

The CDR3 is CASSRGQASTEAFF. CDR3 nucleotides: TGTGCCAGCAGCCGGGGACAGGCAAGCACTGAAGCTTTCTTT. The rearrangement joins TRBV28 to TRBJ1-1; 8 bases fit TRBD1. The CDR3 runs to 14 residues. Germline loops: CDR1 MDHEN, CDR2 SYDVKM. V shed 6 bases, J shed 4 bases, and the junction held 7 bases outside the gene matches.